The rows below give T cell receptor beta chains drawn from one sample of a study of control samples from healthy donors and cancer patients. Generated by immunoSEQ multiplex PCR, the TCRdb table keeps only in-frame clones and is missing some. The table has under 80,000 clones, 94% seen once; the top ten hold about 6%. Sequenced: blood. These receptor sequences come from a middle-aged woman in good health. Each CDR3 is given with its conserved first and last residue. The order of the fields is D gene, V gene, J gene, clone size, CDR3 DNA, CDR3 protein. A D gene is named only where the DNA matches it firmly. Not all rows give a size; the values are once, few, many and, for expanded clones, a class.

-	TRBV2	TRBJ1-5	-	TGTGCCAGTGGTGGGACAATGAACAATCAGCCCCAGCATTTT	CASGGTMNNQPQHF
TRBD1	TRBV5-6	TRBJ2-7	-	TGTGCCAGCAGCGCGGGACAGGGTTACGAGCAGTACTTC	CASSAGQGYEQYF
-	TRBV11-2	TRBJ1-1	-	TGTGCCAGCACCAGAACGGGGGAAGCTTTCTTT	CASTRTGEAFF
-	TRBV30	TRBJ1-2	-	TGTGCCTGGAGTGTCCAGATGAACTATGGCTACACCTTC	CAWSVQMNYGYTF
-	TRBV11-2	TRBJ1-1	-	TGTGCCAGCAGCTTAGACAGGGGAGACGTTGAAGCTTTCTTT	CASSLDRGDVEAFF
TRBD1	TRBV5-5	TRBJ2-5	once	TGTGCCAGCAGCGGGACAGATCAAGAGACCCAGTACTTC	CASSGTDQETQYF
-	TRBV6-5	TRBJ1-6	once	TGTGCCAGCAGTTACTCGGGCAGGGGCCTTGGTTCACCCCTCCACTTT	CASSYSGRGLGSPLHF
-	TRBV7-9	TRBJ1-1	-	TGTGCCAGCAGCCCGACGGCTAACACTGAAGCTTTCTTT	CASSPTANTEAFF
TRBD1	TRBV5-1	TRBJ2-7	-	TGCGCCAGTGAAGACAGGGTCTCTGGCGAGCAGTACTTC	CASEDRVSGEQYF
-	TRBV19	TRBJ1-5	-	TGTGCCAGTAGATTTTCTTCGGGCAATCAGCCCCAGCATTTT	CASRFSSGNQPQHF
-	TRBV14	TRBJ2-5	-	TGTGCCAGCAGCCAAGTGATTGAAAGGGAAGAGACCCAGTACTTC	CASSQVIEREETQYF
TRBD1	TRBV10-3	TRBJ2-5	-	TGTGCCATCAGTGAGCGGACAGGGAGTCAAGAGACCCAGTACTTC	CAISERTGSQETQYF
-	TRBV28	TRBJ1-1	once	TGTGCCAGCAGTCCGGGACAAAGGGAGAAAGCTTTCTTT	CASSPGQREKAFF
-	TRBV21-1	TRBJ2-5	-	TGTGCCAGCAGCCGGACTAGCGGGGACTGGGAGACCCAGTACTTC	CASSRTSGDWETQYF
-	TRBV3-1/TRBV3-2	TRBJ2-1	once	TGTGCCAGCAGCTCCCCGTTAAGCGGTTATTACAATGAGCAGTTCTTC	CASSSPLSGYYNEQFF
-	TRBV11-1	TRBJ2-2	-	TGTGCCAGCAGCAACCGGGACCACACCGGGGAGCTGTTTTTT	CASSNRDHTGELFF
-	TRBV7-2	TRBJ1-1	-	TGTGCCAGCAGCTCCGGGCCGGTGAACACTGAAGCTTTCTTT	CASSSGPVNTEAFF
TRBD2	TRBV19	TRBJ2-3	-	TGTGCCAGTAGTGGGACTAGCGGAGACACAGATACGCAGTATTTT	CASSGTSGDTDTQYF
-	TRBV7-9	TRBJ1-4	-	TGTGCCAGCAGTACTGAAAAACTGTTTTTT	CASSTEKLFF
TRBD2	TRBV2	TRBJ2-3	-	TGTGCCAGCGGGACTAGTGTCACAGATACGCAGTATTTT	CASGTSVTDTQYF
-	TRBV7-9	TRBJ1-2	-	TGTGCCAGCAGCTTAGCCAAGGGATGGGTCGGTGGCTACACCTTC	CASSLAKGWVGGYTF
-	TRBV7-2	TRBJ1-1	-	TGTGCCAGCAGCCCCTATGCGCAGGCGGTCATGAACACTGAAGCTTTCTTT	CASSPYAQAVMNTEAFF
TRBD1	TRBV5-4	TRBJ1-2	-	TGTGCCAGCAGCTTGTGGGACAGGGCCCCTAACTATGGCTACACCTTC	CASSLWDRAPNYGYTF
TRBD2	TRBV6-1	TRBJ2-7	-	TGTGCCAGCAGTGAACAGCTAGCGGGAGCCTACGAGCAGTACTTC	CASSEQLAGAYEQYF
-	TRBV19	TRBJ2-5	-	TGTGCCAGTAGTATCGGTGTCAGGGAGAGAGAGACCCAGTACTTC	CASSIGVRERETQYF
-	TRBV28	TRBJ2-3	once	TGTGCCAGCAGTTTTTGGGGGCCCTCGCAGCTCGAAGTTACGCAGTATTTT	CASSFWGPSQLEVTQYF
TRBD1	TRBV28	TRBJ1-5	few	TGTGCCAGCAGTTTTCCTACAGGGGCGGGCAATCAGCCCCAGCATTTT	CASSFPTGAGNQPQHF
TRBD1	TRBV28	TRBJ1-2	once	TGTGCCAGCAGGACAGGGTCTAACTATGGCTACACCTTC	CASRTGSNYGYTF
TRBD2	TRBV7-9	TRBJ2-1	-	TGTGCCAGCAGCTCACCTCCTAGCGGGACTCTCAATGAGCAGTTCTTC	CASSSPPSGTLNEQFF
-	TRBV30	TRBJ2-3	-	TGTGCCTGGAAGGAGAAAGGGGAATCGGATACGCAGTATTTT	CAWKEKGESDTQYF
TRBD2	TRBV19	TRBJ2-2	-	TGTGCCAGTAGTAACGGGAGGGCTGATAGGGAGCTGTTTTTT	CASSNGRADRELFF
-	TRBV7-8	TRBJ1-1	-	TGTGCCAGCAGCCTAATAGGGGTAAACACTGAAGCTTTCTTT	CASSLIGVNTEAFF
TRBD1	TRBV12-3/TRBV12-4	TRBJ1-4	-	TGTGCCAGCAGTCGACAGGGGTATGAAAAACTGTTTTTT	CASSRQGYEKLFF
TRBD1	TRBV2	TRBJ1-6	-	TGTGCCATTCTCGACGGCGGCCGGACAGGGGGCATTTATAATTCACCCCTCCACTTT	CAILDGGRTGGIYNSPLHF
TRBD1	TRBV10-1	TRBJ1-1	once	TGCGCCAGCAGTGACGACAGGGGGCGCGCCTTT	CASSDDRGRAF
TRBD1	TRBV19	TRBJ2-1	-	TGTGCCAGTAGTATTGGGGACAGGGGGCATAGTGAGCAGTTCTTC	CASSIGDRGHSEQFF
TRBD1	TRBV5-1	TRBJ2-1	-	TGCGCCAGCAGTCGCCGAAGTAGGGGGCCCTACAATGAGCAGTTCTTC	CASSRRSRGPYNEQFF
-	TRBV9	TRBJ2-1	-	TGTGCCAGCAAACGGGGGACTGCCTACAATGAGCAGTTCTTC	CASKRGTAYNEQFF
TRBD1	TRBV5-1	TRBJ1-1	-	TGCGCCAGCAGCGTGGACAGGGCGGACACTGAAGCTTTCTTT	CASSVDRADTEAFF
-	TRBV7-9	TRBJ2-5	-	TGTGCCAGCGGTCTCCGAGAGACCCAGTACTTC	CASGLRETQYF
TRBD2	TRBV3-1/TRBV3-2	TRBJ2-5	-	TGTGCCAGCAGCCAAGAAGGACTAGCGGGGCTGTGGGGGACCCAGTACTTC	CASSQEGLAGLWGTQYF
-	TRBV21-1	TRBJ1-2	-	TGTGCCAGCAGCATTGATCCGGACAAGGTACTAATTGGCTATGGCTACACCTTC	CASSIDPDKVLIGYGYTF
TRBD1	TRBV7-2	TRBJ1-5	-	TGTGCCAGCAGCCAACAGGGACAGGGACAGCCCCAGCATTTT	CASSQQGQGQPQHF
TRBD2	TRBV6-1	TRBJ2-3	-	TGTGCCAGCAGTGAGGTTAGCGGGGGTAGCACAGATACGCAGTATTTT	CASSEVSGGSTDTQYF
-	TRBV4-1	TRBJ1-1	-	TGCGCCAGCAGCCCTTGGGACATGAACACTGAAGCTTTCTTT	CASSPWDMNTEAFF
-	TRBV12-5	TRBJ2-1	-	TGTGCTAGTGGGGGGGGGCCCCCCTACAATGAGCAGTTCTTC	CASGGGPPYNEQFF
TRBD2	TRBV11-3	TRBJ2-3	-	TGTGCCAGCAGCCGCAGAGCGGGGGAGGATACGCAGTATTTT	CASSRRAGEDTQYF
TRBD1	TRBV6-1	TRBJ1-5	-	TGTGCCAGCAGTGAGCGACAGGGGGCAGGTCAGCCCCAGCATTTT	CASSERQGAGQPQHF
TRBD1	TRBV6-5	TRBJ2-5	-	TGTGCCAGCAGTTTAGACAGGGTCCAAGAGACCCAGTACTTC	CASSLDRVQETQYF
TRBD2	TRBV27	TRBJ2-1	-	TGTGCCAGCAGTTTCTTGGCGGGGGGCTTGGATAATGAGCAGTTCTTC	CASSFLAGGLDNEQFF
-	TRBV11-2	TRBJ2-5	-	TGTGCCAGCAGCTTAGATTTCACCGGGTATCTTCAAGAGACCCAGTACTTC	CASSLDFTGYLQETQYF
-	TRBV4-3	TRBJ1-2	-	TGCGCCAGCAGCCAAGAGAACACCCAGGGGCATGGCTACACCTTC	CASSQENTQGHGYTF
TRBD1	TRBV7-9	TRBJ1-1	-	TGTGCCAGCAGCTTCGACAGGGGACAAGCTTTCTTT	CASSFDRGQAFF
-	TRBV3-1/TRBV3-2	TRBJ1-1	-	TGTGCCAGCAGACACGAGGGCACTGAAGCTTTCTTT	CASRHEGTEAFF